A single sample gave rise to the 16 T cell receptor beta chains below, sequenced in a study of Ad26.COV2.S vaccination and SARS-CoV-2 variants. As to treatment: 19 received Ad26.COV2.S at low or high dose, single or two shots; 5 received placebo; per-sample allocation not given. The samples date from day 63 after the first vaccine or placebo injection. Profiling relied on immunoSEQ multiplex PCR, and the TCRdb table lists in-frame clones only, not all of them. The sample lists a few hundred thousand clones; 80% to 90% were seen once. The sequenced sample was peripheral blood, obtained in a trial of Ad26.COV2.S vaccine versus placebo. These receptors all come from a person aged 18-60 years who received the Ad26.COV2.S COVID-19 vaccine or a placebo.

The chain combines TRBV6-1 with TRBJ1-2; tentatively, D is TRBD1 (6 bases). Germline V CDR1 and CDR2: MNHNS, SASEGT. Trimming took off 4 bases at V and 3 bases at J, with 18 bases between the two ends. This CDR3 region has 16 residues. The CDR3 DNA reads TGTGCCAGCAGTGGGCGGGGGGGCCCAGGAGACTATGGCTACACCTTC. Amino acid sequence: CASSGRGGPGDYGYTF.

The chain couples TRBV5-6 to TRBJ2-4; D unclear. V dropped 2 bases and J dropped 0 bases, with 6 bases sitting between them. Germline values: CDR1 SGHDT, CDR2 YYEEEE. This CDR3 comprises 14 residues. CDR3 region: CASSFRIAKNIQYF. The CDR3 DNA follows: TGTGCCAGCAGCTTTCGCATAGCCAAAAACATTCAGTACTTC.

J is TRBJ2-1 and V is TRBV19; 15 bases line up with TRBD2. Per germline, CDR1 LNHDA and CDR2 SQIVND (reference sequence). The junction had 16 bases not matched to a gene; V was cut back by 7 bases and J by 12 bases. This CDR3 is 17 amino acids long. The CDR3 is CASTNGTSGGRKRRQFF. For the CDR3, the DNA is TGTGCCAGTACCAATGGGACTAGCGGGGGGCGAAAGAGGAGGCAGTTCTTC. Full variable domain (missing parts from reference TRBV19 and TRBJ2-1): DGGITQSPKYLFRKEGQNVTLSCEQNLNHDAMYWYRQDPGQGLRLIYYSQIVNDFQKGDIAEGYSVSREKKESFPLTVTSAQKNPTAFYLCASTNGTSGGRKRRQFFGPGTRLTVL.

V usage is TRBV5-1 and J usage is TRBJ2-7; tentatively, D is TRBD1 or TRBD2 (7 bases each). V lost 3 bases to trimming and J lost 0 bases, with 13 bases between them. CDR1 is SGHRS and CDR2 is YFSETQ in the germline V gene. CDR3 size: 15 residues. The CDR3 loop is CASSWEGQFSYEQYF. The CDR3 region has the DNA TGCGCCAGCAGCTGGGAGGGACAGTTCTCCTACGAGCAGTACTTC.

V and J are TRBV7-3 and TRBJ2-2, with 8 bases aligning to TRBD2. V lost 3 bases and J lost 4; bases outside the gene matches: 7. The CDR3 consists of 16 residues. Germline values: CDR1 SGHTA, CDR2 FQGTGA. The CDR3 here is CASSFGGTSVTGELFF. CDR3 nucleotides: TGTGCCAGCAGCTTCGGGGGGACTAGTGTCACCGGGGAGCTGTTTTTT.

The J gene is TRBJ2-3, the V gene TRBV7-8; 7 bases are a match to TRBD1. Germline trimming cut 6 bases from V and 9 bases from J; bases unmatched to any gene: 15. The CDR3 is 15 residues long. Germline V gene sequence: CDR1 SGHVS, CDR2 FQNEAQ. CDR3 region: CASSPGTASLGTQYF. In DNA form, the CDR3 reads TGTGCCAGCAGTCCCGGGACAGCCTCTTTAGGGACGCAGTATTTT. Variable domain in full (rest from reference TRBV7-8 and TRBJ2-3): GAGVSQSPRYKVAKRGQDVALRCDPISGHVSLFWYQQALGQGPEFLTYFQNEAQLDKSGLPSDRFFAERPEGSVSTLKIQRTQQEDSAVYLCASSPGTASLGTQYFGPGTRLTVL.

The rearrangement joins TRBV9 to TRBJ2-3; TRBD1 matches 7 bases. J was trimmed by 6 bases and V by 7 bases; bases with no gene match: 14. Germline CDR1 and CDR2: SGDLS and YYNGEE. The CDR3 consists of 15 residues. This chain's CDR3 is CASSQTGQFTDTQYF. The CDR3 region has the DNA TGTGCCAGCTCCCAGACAGGGCAGTTCACCGATACGCAGTATTTT.

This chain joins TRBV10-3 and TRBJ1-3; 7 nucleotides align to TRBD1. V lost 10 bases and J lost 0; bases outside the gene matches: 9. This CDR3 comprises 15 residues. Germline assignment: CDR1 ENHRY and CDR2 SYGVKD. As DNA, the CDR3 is TGTGCCACCAGCCGGGACAGCTTCTCTGGAAACACCATATATTTT. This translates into CATSRDSFSGNTIYF.

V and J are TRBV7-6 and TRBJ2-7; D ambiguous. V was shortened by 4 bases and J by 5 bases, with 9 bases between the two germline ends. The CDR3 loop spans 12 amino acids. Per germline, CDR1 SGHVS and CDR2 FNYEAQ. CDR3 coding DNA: TGTGCCAGCAGCTCGGTGGGGAACGAGCAGTACTTC. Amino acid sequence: CASSSVGNEQYF. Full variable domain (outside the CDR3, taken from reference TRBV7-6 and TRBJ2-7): GAGVSQSPRYKVTKRGQDVALRCDPISGHVSLYWYRQALGQGPEFLTYFNYEAQQDKSGLPNDRFSAERPEGSISTLTIQRTEQRDSAMYRCASSSVGNEQYFGPGTRLTVT.

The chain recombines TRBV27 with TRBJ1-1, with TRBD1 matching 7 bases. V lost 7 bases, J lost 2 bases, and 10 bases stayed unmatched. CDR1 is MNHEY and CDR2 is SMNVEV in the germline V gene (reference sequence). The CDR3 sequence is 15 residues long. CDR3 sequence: CASTDRQGGNTEAFF. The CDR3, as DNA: TGTGCCAGCACCGATCGACAGGGAGGAAACACTGAAGCTTTCTTT.

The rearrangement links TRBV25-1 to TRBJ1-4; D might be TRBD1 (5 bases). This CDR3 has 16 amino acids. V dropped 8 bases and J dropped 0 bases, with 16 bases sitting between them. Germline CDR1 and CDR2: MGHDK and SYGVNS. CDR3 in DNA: TGTGCCAGCTCCCTCGGGCAGGGCGCAACTAATGAAAAACTGTTTTTT. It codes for CASSLGQGATNEKLFF.

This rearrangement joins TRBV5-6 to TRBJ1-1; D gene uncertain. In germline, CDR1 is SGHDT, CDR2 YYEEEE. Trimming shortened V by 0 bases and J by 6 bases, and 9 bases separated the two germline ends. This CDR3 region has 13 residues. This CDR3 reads CASSLVSGAEAFF. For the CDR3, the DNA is TGTGCCAGCAGCTTGGTAAGCGGGGCTGAAGCTTTCTTT.

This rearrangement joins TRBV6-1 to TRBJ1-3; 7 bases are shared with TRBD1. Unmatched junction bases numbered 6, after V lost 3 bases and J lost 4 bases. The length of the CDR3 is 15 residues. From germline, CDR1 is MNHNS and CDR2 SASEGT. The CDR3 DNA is TGTGCCAGCAGTGACCAGGGGGTTTCGGGAAACACCATATATTTT. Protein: CASSDQGVSGNTIYF.

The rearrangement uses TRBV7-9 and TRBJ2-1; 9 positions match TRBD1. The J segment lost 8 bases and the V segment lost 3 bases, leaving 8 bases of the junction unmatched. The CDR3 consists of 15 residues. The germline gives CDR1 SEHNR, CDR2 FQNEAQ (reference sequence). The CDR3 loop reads CASSLGSTGGDEQFF. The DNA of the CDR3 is TGTGCCAGCAGCTTGGGGTCTACAGGGGGCGATGAGCAGTTCTTC.

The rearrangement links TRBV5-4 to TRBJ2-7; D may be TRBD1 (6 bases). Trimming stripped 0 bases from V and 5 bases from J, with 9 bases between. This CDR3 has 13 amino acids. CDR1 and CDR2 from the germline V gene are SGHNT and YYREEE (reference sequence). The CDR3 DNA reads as TGTGCCAGCAGCTTGGACAGGGTAAACGAGCAGTACTTC. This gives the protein CASSLDRVNEQYF.

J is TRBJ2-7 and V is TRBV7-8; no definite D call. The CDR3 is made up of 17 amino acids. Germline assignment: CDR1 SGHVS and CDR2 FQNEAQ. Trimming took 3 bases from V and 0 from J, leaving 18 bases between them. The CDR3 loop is CASSFAWRMGGSYEQYF. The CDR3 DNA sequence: TGTGCCAGCAGCTTCGCTTGGCGTATGGGCGGCTCCTACGAGCAGTACTTC.